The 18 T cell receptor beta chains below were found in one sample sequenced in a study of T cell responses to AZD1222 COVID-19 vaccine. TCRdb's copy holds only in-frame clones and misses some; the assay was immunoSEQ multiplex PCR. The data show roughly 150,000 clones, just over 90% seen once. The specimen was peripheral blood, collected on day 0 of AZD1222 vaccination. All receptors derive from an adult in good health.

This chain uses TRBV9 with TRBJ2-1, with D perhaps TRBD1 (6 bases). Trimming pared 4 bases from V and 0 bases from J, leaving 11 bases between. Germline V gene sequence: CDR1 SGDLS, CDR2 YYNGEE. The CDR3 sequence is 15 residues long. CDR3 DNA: TGTGCCAGCAGCAGTACAGGGTTCTCCTACAATGAGCAGTTCTTC. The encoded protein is CASSSTGFSYNEQFF.

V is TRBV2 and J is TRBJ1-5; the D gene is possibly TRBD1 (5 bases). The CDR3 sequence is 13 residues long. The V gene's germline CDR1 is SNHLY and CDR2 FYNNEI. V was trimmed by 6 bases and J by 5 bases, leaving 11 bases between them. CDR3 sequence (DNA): TGTGCCAGCAGGGCAGGGTATCATCAGCCCCAGCATTTT. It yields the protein CASRAGYHQPQHF.

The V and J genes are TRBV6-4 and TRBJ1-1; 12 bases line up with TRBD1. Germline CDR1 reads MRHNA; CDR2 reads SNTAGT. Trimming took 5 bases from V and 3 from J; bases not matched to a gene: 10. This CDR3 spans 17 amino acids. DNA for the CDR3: TGTGCCAGCAGTATCGTGAGGGACAGGGGGCATCACACTGAAGCTTTCTTT. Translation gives CASSIVRDRGHHTEAFF.

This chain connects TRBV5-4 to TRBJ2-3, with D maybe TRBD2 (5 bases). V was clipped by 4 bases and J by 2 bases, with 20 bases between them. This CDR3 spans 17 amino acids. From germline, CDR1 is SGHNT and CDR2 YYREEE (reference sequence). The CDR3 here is CASSRRAVAIHTDTQYF. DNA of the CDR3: TGTGCCAGCAGCCGGCGGGCGGTAGCAATACACACAGATACGCAGTATTTT.

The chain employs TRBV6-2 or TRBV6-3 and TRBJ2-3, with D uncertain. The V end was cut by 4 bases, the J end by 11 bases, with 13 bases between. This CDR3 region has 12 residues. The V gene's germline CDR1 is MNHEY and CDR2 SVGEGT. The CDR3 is CASSFPGLEQYF. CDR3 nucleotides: TGTGCCAGCAGTTTCCCCGGGTTAGAGCAGTATTTT.

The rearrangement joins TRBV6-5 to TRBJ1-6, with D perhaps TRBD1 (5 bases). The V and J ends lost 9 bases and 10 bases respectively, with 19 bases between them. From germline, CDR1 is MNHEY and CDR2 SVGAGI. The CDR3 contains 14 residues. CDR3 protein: CASRGPNPQSPLHF. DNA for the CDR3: TGTGCCAGTCGGGGCCCTAATCCCCAATCACCCCTCCACTTT.

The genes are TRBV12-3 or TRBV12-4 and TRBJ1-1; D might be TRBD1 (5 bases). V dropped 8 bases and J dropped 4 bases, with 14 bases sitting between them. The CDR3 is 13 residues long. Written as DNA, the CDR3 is TGTGCCAGCGGCTTGGGGGGTGGCACTGAAGCTTTCTTT. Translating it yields CASGLGGGTEAFF.

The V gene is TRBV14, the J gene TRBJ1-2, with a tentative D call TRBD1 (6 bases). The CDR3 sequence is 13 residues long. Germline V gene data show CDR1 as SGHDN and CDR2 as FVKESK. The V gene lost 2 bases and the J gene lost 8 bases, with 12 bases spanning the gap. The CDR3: CASSQPGRGGYTF. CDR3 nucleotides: TGTGCCAGCAGCCAACCTGGGAGGGGGGGCTACACCTTC.

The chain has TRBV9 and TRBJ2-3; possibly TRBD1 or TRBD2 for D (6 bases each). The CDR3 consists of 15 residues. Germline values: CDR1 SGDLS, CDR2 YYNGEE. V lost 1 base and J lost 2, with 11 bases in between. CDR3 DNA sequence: TGTGCCAGCAGCGTACTAGGGGGGTACACAGATACGCAGTATTTT. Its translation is CASSVLGGYTDTQYF.

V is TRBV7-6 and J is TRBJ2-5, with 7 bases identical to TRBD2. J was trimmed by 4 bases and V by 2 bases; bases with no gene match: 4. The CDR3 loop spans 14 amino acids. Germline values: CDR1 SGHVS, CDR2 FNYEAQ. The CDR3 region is CASSLIGGGETQYF. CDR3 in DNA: TGTGCCAGCAGCTTAATAGGCGGGGGAGAGACCCAGTACTTC.

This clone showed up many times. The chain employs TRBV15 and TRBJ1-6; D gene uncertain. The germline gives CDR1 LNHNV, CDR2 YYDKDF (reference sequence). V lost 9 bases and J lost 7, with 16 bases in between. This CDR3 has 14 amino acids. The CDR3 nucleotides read TGTGCCACGTCGGCCGGACGGGAAAATTCACCCCTCCACTTT. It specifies CATSAGRENSPLHF.

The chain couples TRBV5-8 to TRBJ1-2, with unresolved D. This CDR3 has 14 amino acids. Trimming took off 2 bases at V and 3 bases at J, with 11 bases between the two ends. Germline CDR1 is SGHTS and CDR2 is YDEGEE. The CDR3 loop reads CASSFEGFDYGYTF. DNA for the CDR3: TGTGCCAGCAGCTTCGAGGGTTTCGACTATGGCTACACCTTC.

In nucleotides, the CDR3 is TGTGCCAGCAGCCTCGGGACAGGGGTCTACGAGCAGTACTTC. Its protein product is CASSLGTGVYEQYF. The chain links TRBV3-1 (or the pseudogene TRBV3-2) to TRBJ2-7, with TRBD1 matching 10 bases. The CDR3 is made up of 14 amino acids. Germline CDR1 and CDR2: LGHDT and YNNKEL (reference sequence). V was clipped by 4 bases and J by 3 bases; unmatched bases: 3.

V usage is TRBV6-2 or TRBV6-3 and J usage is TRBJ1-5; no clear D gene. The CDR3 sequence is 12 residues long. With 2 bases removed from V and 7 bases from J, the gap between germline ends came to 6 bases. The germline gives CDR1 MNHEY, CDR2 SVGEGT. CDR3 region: CASSYASQPQHF. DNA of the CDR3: TGTGCCAGCAGTTACGCTAGCCAGCCCCAGCATTTT.

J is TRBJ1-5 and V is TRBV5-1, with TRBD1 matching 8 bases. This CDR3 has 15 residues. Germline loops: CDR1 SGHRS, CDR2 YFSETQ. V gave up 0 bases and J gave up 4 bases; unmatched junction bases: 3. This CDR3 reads CASSLAGDRNQPQHF. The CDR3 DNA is TGCGCCAGCAGCTTGGCGGGGGACAGGAATCAGCCCCAGCATTTT. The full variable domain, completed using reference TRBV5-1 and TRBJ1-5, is KAGVTQTPRYLIKTRGQQVTLSCSPISGHRSVSWYQQTPGQGLQFLFEYFSETQRNKGNFPGRFSGRQFSNSRSEMNVSTLELGDSALYLCASSLAGDRNQPQHFGDGTRLSIL.

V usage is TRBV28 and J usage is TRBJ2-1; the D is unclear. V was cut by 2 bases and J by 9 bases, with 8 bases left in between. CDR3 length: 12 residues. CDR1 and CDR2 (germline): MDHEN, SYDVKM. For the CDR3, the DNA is TGTGCCAGCAGTTTACGGGCTTTTGAGCAGTTCTTC. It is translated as CASSLRAFEQFF.

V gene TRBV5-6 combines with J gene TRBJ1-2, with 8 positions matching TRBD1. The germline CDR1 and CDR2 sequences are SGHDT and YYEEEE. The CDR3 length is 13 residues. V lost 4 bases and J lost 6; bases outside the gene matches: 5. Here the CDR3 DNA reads TGTGCCAGCAGCAAGGACAGGGAGAATGGCTACACCTTC. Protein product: CASSKDRENGYTF.

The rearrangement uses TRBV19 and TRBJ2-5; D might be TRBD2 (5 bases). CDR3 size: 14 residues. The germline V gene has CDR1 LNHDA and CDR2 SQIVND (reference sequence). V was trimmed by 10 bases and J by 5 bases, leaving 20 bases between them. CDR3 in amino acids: CATAPYEGYETQYF. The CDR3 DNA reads TGTGCCACAGCGCCGTACGAGGGCTATGAGACCCAGTACTTC.